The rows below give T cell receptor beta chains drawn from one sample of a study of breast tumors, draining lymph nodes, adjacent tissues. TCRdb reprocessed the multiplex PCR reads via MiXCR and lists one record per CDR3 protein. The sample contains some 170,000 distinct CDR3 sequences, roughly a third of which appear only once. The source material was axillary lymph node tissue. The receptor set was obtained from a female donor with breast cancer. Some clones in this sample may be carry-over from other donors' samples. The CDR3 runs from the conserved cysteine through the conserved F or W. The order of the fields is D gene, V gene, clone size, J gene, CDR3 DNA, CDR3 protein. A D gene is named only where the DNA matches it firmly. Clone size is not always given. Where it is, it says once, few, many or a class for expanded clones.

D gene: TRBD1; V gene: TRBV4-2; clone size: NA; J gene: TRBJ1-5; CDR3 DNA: TGTGCCAGCAGCCTGGGACAGCGTAATCAGCCCCAGCATTTT; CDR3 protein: CASSLGQRNQPQHF
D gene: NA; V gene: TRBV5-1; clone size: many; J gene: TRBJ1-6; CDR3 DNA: TGCGCCAGCAGCGACAAGGGAGGAGGGGGACCCCTCCACTTT; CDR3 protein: CASSDKGGGGPLHF
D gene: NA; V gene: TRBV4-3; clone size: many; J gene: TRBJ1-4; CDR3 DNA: TGCGCCAGCAGCCAAGAGTTGCACAGGGTCGGAAAACTGTTTTTT; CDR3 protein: CASSQELHRVGKLFF
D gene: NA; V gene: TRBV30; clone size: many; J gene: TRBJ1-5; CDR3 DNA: TGTGCCTGGAGTCCAGGACCCACAAAGGATTATAGCAATCAGCCCCAGCATTTT; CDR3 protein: CAWSPGPTKDYSNQPQHF
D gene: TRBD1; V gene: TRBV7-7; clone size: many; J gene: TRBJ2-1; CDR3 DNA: TGTGCTAGCAGCCCGGGACAGGGGACCAATGAGCAGTTCTTC; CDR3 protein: CASSPGQGTNEQFF
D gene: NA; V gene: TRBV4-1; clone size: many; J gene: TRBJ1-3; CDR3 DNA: TGCGCCAGCAGCCAGGGGCCCTCTGGAAACACCATATATTTT; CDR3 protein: CASSQGPSGNTIYF
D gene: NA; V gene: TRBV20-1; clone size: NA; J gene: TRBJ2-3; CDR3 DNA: TGCAGTGCTAGAGATAACAGGCAGGGCACAGATACGCAGTATTTT; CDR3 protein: CSARDNRQGTDTQYF
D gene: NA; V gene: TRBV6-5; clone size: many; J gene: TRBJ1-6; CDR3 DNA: TGTGCCAGCAGTTACTCGCTCAGAGCAAATTCACCCCTCCACTTT; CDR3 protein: CASSYSLRANSPLHF
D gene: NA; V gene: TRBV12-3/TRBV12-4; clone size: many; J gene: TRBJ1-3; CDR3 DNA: TGTGCCAGCAGTTTGGGGGGGGCCACTGGAAACACCATATATTTT; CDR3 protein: CASSLGGATGNTIYF
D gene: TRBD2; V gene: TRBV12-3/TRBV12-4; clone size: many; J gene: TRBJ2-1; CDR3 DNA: TGTGCCAGCAGACCGCTTACTAGCGGAAATTACAATGAGCAGTTCTTC; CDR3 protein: CASRPLTSGNYNEQFF
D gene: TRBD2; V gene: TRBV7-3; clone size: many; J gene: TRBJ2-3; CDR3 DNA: TGTGCCAGCAGCCCGTGGGGCGGGAGGACAGATACGCAGTATTTT; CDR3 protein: CASSPWGGRTDTQYF
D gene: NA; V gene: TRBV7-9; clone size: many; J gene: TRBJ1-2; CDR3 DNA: TGTGCCAGCACCGACGAGGGCTACACCTTC; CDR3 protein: CASTDEGYTF
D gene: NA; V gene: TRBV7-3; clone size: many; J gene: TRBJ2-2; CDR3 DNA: TGTGCCAGCAGCTTAGCGTGGAGCACCGGGGAGCTGTTTTTT; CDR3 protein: CASSLAWSTGELFF
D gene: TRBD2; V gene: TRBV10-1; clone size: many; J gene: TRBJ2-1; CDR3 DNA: TGCGCCAGCAGTGAGTCGACTAGCGGGAACTATGAGCAGTTCTTC; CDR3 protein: CASSESTSGNYEQFF
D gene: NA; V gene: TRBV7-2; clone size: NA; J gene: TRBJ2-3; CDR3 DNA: TGTGCCAGCAGCTTACTAGCGGGCGGGACAGATACGCGGCATTTT; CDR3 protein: CASSLLAGGTDTRHF
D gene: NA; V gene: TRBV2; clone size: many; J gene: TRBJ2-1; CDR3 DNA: TGTGCCAGCAGTGCCGGCTACAATGAGCAGTTCTTC; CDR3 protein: CASSAGYNEQFF
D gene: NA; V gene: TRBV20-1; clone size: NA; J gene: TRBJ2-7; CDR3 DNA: TGCAGTGCTAAGAGGAGCTACGAGCAGTACTTC; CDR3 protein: CSAKRSYEQYF
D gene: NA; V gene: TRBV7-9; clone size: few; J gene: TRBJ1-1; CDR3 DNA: TGTGCCAGCAGCTTAACGGGACCCGCAGAAGCTTTCTTT; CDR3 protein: CASSLTGPAEAFF
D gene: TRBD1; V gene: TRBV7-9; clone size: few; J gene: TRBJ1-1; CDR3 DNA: TGTGCCAGCAGCCCCGGGACAGGGGGTTTGGAAGCTTTCTTT; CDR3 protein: CASSPGTGGLEAFF
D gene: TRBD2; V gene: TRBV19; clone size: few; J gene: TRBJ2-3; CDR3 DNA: TGTGCCAGTAGTAACTGCGGGACTAGTGGCTTATCTAGCACAGATACGCAGTATTTT; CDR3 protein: CASSNCGTSGLSSTDTQYF
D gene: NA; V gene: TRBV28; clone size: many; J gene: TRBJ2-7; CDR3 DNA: TGTGCCAGCAGTTCGGAGCCCTACGAGCAGTACTTC; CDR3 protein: CASSSEPYEQYF
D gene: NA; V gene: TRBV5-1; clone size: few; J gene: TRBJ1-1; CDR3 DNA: TGCGCCAGCAGCTTGTCTGGGGGGGGTGCTGAAGCTTTCTTT; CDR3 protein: CASSLSGGGAEAFF
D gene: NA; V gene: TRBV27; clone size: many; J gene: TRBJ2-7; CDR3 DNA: TGTGCCAGCAGCATGGACAGTTCCTACGAGCAGTACTTC; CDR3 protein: CASSMDSSYEQYF
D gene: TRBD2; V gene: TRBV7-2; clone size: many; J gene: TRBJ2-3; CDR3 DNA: TGTGCCAGCAGCTTAGTCTCGACTAGCGGGGGTAGCACAGATACGCAGTATTTT; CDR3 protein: CASSLVSTSGGSTDTQYF
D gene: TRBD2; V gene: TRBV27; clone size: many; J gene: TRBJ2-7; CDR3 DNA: TGTGCCAGCAGTTCCGGGACTAGCGGGATGGGAGAGCAGTACTTC; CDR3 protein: CASSSGTSGMGEQYF
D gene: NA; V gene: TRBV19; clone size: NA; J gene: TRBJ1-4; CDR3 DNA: TGTGCCAGTAGTATCCGGGGGGGTTGGGGCAATGAAAAACTGTTTTTT; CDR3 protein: CASSIRGGWGNEKLFF
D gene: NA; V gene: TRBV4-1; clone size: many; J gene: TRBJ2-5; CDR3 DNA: TGCGCCAGCAGCCAACCGGGACGGAAAGACCAAGAGACCCAGTACTTC; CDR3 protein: CASSQPGRKDQETQYF
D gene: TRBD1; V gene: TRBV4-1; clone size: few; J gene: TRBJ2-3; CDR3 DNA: TGCGCCAGCAGCCAAACACCAGGGGGAGAAATTGAGGATACGCAGTATTTT; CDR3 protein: CASSQTPGGEIEDTQYF
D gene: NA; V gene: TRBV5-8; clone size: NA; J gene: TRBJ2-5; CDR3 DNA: TGTGCCAGCAGCCTGAACAGGGCATACCAAGAGACCCAGTACTTC; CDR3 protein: CASSLNRAYQETQYF
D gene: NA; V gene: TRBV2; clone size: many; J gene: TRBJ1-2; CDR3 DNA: TGTGCCAGCAGTGAGGGGAGGTCTGATGGCTACACCTTC; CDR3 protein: CASSEGRSDGYTF
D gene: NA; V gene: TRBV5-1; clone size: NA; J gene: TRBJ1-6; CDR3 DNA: TGCACCAGCATCTTGGATGAAGTGAATTCACCCCTCCACTTT; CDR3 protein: CTSILDEVNSPLHF
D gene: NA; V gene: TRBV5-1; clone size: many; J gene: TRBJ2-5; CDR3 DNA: TGCGCCAGCAACCACAGGAGCCCTGGGGAGACCCAGTACTTC; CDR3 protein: CASNHRSPGETQYF
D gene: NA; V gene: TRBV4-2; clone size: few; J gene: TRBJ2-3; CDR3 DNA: TGTGCCAGCAGCCAAGATGAAGGGGCGGCTAACACAGATACGCAGTATTTT; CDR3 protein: CASSQDEGAANTDTQYF
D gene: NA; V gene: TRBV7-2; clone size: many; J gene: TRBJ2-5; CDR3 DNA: TGTGCCAGCAGCCGCGGAGCGGCCCAAGAGACCCAGTACTTC; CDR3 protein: CASSRGAAQETQYF
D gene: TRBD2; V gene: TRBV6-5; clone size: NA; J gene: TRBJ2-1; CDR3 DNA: TGTGCCAGCAGTCACCGTGGGACTAACTACAATGAGCAGTTCTTC; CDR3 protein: CASSHRGTNYNEQFF
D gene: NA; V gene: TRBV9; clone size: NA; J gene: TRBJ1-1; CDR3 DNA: TGTGCCAGCAGCGTAGGGCGGCAGAGGAACACTGAAGCTTTCTTT; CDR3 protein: CASSVGRQRNTEAFF
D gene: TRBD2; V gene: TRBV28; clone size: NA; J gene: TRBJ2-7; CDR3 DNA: TGTGCCAGCAGTGGCCTGGGGGGACTAGCGGGATCCTACGAGCAGTACTTC; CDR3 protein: CASSGLGGLAGSYEQYF
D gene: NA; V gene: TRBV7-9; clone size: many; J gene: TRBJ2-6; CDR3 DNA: TGTGCCAGCAGCTTAGGGCCCTTGGGGTCAAACTCTGGGGCCAACGTCCTGACTTTC; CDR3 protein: CASSLGPLGSNSGANVLTF
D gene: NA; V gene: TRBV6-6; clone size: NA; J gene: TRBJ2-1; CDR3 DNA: TGTGCCACCAGAGAATACAATGAGCAGTTCTTC; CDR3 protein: CATREYNEQFF
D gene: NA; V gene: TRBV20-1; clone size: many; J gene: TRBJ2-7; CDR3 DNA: TGCAGTGCTAGAGCCATCAGGGACTTCTCCGAGCAGTACTTC; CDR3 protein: CSARAIRDFSEQYF
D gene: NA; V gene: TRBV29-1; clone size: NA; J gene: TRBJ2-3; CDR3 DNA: TGCAGCGTAACGGCCAGGGGCACAGATACGCAGTATTTT; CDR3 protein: CSVTARGTDTQYF
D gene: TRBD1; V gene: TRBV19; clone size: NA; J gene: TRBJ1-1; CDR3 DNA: TGTGCCAGTAGCACTTCGCCGGGACAGGGAGATCCTGAAGCTTTCTTT; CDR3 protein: CASSTSPGQGDPEAFF
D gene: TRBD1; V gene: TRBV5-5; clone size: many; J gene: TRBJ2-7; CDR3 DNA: TGTGCCAGCAGCTTGGGGCCTTCCAGGGGGTACGAGCAGTACTTC; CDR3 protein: CASSLGPSRGYEQYF
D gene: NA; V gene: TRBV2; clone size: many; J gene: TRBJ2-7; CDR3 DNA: TGTGCCAGCAGTTGGGGTGGGCCAGCAAAGTCCTACGAGCAGTACTTC; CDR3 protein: CASSWGGPAKSYEQYF
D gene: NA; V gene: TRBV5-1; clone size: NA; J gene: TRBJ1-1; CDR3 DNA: TGCGCCAGCGGTTCGAGAGGGAACACTGAAGCTTCCTTT; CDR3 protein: CASGSRGNTEASF
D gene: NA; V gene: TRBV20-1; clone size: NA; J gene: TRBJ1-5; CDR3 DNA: TGCAGTGCTAGTCTTCCACGCGGGTTCCACGAGCATTTT; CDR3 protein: CSASLPRGFHEHF
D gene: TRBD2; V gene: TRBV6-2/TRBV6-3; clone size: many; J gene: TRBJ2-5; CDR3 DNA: TGTGCCAGCAGTCCGGGGGGACAGACCCAGTACTTC; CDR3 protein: CASSPGGQTQYF